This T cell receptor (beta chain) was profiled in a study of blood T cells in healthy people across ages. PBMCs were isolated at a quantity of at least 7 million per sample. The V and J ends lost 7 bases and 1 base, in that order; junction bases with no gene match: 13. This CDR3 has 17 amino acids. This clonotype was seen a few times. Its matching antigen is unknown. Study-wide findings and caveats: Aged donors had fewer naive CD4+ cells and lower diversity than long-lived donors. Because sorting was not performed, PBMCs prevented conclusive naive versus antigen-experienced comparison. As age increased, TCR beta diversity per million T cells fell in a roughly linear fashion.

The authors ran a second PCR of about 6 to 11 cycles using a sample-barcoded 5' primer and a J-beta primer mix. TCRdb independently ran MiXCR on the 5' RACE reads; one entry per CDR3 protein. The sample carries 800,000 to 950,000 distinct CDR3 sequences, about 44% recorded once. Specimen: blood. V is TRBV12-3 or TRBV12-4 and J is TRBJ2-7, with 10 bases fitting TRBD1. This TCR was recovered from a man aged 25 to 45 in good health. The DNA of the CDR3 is TGTGCCAGCATCGCCCGGGACAGGGGTTCGCGGTCCTACGAGCAGTACTTC. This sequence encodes CASIARDRGSRSYEQYF.